Presented here are 21 T cell receptor beta chains from one specimen sequenced in a study of T-cell memory formation after mild COVID-19. One entry per CDR3 protein results from TCRdb running MiXCR on the 5' RACE reads. The sample lists 470,000 or so distinct CDR3 sequences, roughly 18% seen once, with over 9% in the top ten. The sequencing input was PBMCs or a T cell subset sorted from them (not recorded which). Receptors originate from an adult woman who had mild COVID-19 (a few samples of this study predate the infection). Cell type and time point are not known.

Many counts were recorded for this clonotype. The V call is TRBV5-1, the J call TRBJ1-6; 7 bases agree with TRBD1. V trimming: 5 bases; J trimming: 6 bases; junction bases outside the gene matches: 8. Germline V CDR1 and CDR2: SGHRS, YFSETQ. This CDR3 has 15 amino acids. This chain's CDR3 is CASRQTGESNSPLHF. The CDR3 nucleotides read TGCGCCAGCAGACAAACAGGGGAGAGTAATTCACCCCTCCACTTT.

This clonotype has more than one count but fewer than ten. The chain uses TRBV12-3 or TRBV12-4 and TRBJ1-1; TRBD1 agrees at 7 bases. CDR3 size: 13 residues. V lost 8 bases to trimming and J lost 0 bases; unmatched junction nucleotides: 3. Written as DNA, the CDR3 is TGTGCCAGCGGGGACAGCCTGAACACTGAAGCTTTCTTT. The encoded protein is CASGDSLNTEAFF.

The chain has TRBV4-3 and TRBJ1-2, with a tentative D call TRBD1 (5 bases). CDR1 and CDR2 from the germline V gene are LGHNA and YSLEER. This CDR3 has 16 residues. Trimming removed 0 bases at V and 0 bases at J, with 11 bases between. CDR3 in DNA: TGCGCCAGCAGCCAAGATTACCAGGGAGCTAACTATGGCTACACCTTC. This gives the protein CASSQDYQGANYGYTF.

The chain links TRBV5-1 to TRBJ2-7, with D perhaps matching TRBD1 or TRBD2 (6 bases each). Germline V lookup: CDR1 SGHRS, CDR2 YFSETQ. The CDR3 runs to 17 residues. V was cut by 3 bases and J by 0 bases, with 19 bases left in between. DNA of the CDR3: TGCGCCAGCAGCTCCCTCCCGGGGGCGGGTAGCTCCTACGAGCAGTACTTC. As protein: CASSSLPGAGSSYEQYF.

This clonotype was picked up a small number of times. V is TRBV7-2 and J is TRBJ2-5; maybe TRBD2 (6 bases). This CDR3 spans 14 amino acids. V was trimmed by 4 bases and J by 3 bases, leaving 12 bases between them. CDR1 is SGHTA, CDR2 FQGNSA, per germline. This chain's CDR3 is CASSSMGGKETQYF. CDR3 nucleotide sequence: TGTGCCAGCAGCTCAATGGGCGGGAAAGAGACCCAGTACTTC. Full variable domain (remainder filled in from reference TRBV7-2 and TRBJ2-5): GAGVSQSPSNKVTEKGKDVELRCDPISGHTALYWYRQSLGQGLEFLIYFQGNSAPDKSGLPSDRFSAERTGGSVSTLTIQRTQQEDSAVYLCASSSMGGKETQYFGPGTRLLVL.

This clonotype was seen a handful of times. The chain has TRBV5-1 and TRBJ2-7; maybe TRBD2 (6 bases). The CDR3 consists of 14 residues. CDR1 is SGHRS, CDR2 YFSETQ, per germline. With 4 bases removed from V and 1 base from J, the gap between germline ends came to 12 bases. As DNA, the CDR3 is TGCGCCAGCAGCGTGGCTAGCGTATCCTACGAGCAGTACTTC. It translates to CASSVASVSYEQYF.

The CDR3 bases are TGCAGCGTACTGAATGACAGGGACGGAGGCTACACCTTC. Residues: CSVLNDRDGGYTF. The chain has TRBV29-1 and TRBJ1-2; TRBD1 agrees at 7 bases. V gave up 6 bases and J gave up 8 bases; unmatched junction bases: 12. CDR1 is SQVTM and CDR2 is ANQGSEA in the germline V gene. The CDR3 extends over 13 amino acids.

This clonotype was detected ten times or more. J is TRBJ2-3 and V is TRBV9, with 7 nucleotides matching TRBD2. With V trimmed by 0 bases and J by 4 bases, 20 bases remained unmatched. Germline-derived CDR1 and CDR2 are SGDLS and YYNGEE. The CDR3 runs 20 residues. The DNA for the CDR3 is TGTGCCAGCAGCGTAGAGTTTTGGGGAGCGGGAAGGCGCCCACCAGATACGCAGTATTTT. Translating it yields CASSVEFWGAGRRPPDTQYF.

This clonotype was picked up many times. The chain employs TRBV27 and TRBJ1-1; no definite D call. Germline V gene sequence: CDR1 MNHEY, CDR2 SMNVEV (reference sequence). CDR3 length: 13 amino acids. Trimming left V 5 bases short and J 5 bases short, with 12 bases between. This CDR3 reads CASSTTVGTEAFF. The CDR3, as DNA: TGTGCCAGCAGTACTACAGTGGGAACTGAAGCTTTCTTT.

This rearrangement joins TRBV27 to TRBJ1-5, with D uncertain. V lost 3 bases and J 3 bases, leaving 12 bases between the germline ends. Germline V gene sequence: CDR1 MNHEY, CDR2 SMNVEV (reference sequence). This CDR3 spans 15 amino acids. The CDR3 spells CASSLAPGFNQPQHF. CDR3 nucleotides: TGTGCCAGCAGTTTGGCTCCGGGTTTCAATCAGCCCCAGCATTTT.

This clonotype appeared a few times. The chain carries TRBV12-3 or TRBV12-4 and TRBJ1-6; D is ambiguous. CDR3 length: 12 residues. V dropped 7 bases and J dropped 9 bases, with 10 bases sitting between them. CDR3 protein: CASTLPGSPLHF. The CDR3 nucleotides read TGTGCCAGCACCCTCCCTGGTTCACCCCTCCACTTT.

The table lists this clonotype with a few counts. The chain carries TRBV24-1 and TRBJ2-7, with D perhaps matching TRBD1 (5 bases). The V gene lost 4 bases and the J gene lost 3 bases, with 12 bases spanning the gap. This CDR3 has 14 amino acids. Per germline, CDR1 KGHDR and CDR2 SFDVKD. The CDR3 coding sequence is TGTGCCACCAGTGACCCTGGACATGGCTACGAGCAGTACTTC. This sequence encodes CATSDPGHGYEQYF.

This clonotype has at least ten counts. This sequence joins TRBV7-9 and TRBJ2-1; TRBD2 aligns across 14 bases. Germline V gene lookup returns CDR1 SEHNR and CDR2 FQNEAQ (reference sequence). The CDR3 totals 15 residues. Trimming at V came to 4 bases and at J to 8 bases, leaving 4 bases not matched to a gene. CDR3 bases: TGTGCCAGCAGCTGGACTAGCGGGAGGTCGGATGAGCAGTTCTTC. This gives the protein CASSWTSGRSDEQFF.

CDR3 residues: CASSLGQGRLGYTF. CDR3 in DNA: TGTGCCAGCAGTTTGGGACAGGGAAGGCTCGGCTACACCTTC. This rearrangement joins TRBV12-3 or TRBV12-4 to TRBJ1-2; 9 positions agree with TRBD1. The CDR3 loop spans 14 amino acids. Trimming took 3 bases from V and 8 from J; bases not matched to a gene: 7.

This chain uses TRBV29-1 with TRBJ2-2, with 11 nucleotides matching TRBD2. The CDR3 contains 16 residues. V trimming: 6 bases; J trimming: 3 bases; junction bases outside the gene matches: 9. The V gene's germline CDR1 is SQVTM and CDR2 ANQGSEA. The CDR3 is CSVKGTSGSDTGELFF. In nucleotides, the CDR3 is TGCAGCGTGAAGGGTACTAGCGGGAGTGACACCGGGGAGCTGTTTTTT.

The chain carries TRBV19 and TRBJ2-2, with D possibly matching TRBD1 (6 bases). The germline CDR1 and CDR2 sequences are LNHDA and SQIVND (reference sequence). The V end was cut by 5 bases, the J end by 3 bases, with 13 bases between. This CDR3 contains 15 residues. The CDR3 sequence is CASSEQGLDTGELFF. In nucleotides, the CDR3 is TGTGCCAGTAGTGAACAGGGATTGGACACCGGGGAGCTGTTTTTT.

The chain carries TRBV10-3 and TRBJ2-3; D remains ambiguous. Trimming shortened V by 7 bases and J by 3 bases, and 11 bases separated the two germline ends. Germline lookup yields CDR1 ENHRY and CDR2 SYGVKD. The CDR3 has 13 residues. CDR3 bases: TGTGCCATCACTGGAGAACCGACAGATACGCAGTATTTT. It specifies CAITGEPTDTQYF.

This clonotype has more than one count but fewer than ten. The chain is built from TRBV7-9 and TRBJ2-7; 9 nucleotides align to TRBD1. Trimming took 5 bases from V and 3 from J; bases not matched to a gene: 8. The CDR3 is 15 amino acids. Germline V lookup: CDR1 SEHNR, CDR2 FQNEAQ (reference sequence). The CDR3 DNA is TGTGCCAGCAGCCGAAGACGGACAGGGGACTACGAGCAGTACTTC. Its protein is CASSRRRTGDYEQYF.

The V gene is TRBV5-1, the J gene TRBJ1-2; D not resolved. The CDR3 extends over 14 amino acids. Trimming took 0 bases from V and 1 from J, leaving 7 bases between them. CDR1 and CDR2 (germline): SGHRS, YFSETQ. For the CDR3, the DNA is TGCGCCAGCAGCTTGGGGGCCGGTAACTATGGCTACACCTTC. Amino acid sequence: CASSLGAGNYGYTF.

This rearrangement joins TRBV28 to TRBJ2-1; D possibly corresponds to TRBD2 (6 bases). The CDR3 consists of 16 residues. Trimming took off 3 bases at V and 5 bases at J, with 17 bases between the two ends. Germline V lookup: CDR1 MDHEN, CDR2 SYDVKM. In DNA form, the CDR3 reads TGTGCCAGCAGTTTTGGGGACTCGGCCTACAACAATGAGCAGTTCTTC. It codes for CASSFGDSAYNNEQFF.

This chain joins TRBV5-1 and TRBJ2-7; TRBD1 might be the D (6 bases). CDR1 is SGHRS and CDR2 is YFSETQ in the germline V gene. CDR3 size: 15 residues. Trimming cost V 3 bases and J 3 bases, with 16 bases left between them. The CDR3, as DNA: TGCGCCAGCAGCTCCGGGGCCTCAGGGGTCTACGAGCAGTACTTC. Translating gives CASSSGASGVYEQYF. Filled out from reference TRBV5-1 and TRBJ2-7, the complete variable domain reads KAGVTQTPRYLIKTRGQQVTLSCSPISGHRSVSWYQQTPGQGLQFLFEYFSETQRNKGNFPGRFSGRQFSNSRSEMNVSTLELGDSALYLCASSSGASGVYEQYFGPGTRLTVT.